Presented here are 16 T cell receptor beta chains from one specimen sequenced in a study of beta chain features in type 1 diabetes. Study-level findings and limits: Significant though moderate, a shortening of TCRB CDR3s appeared in all four CD4+ subsets of Type 1 diabetes patients.

Expressed TCRB transcripts were sequenced after all isolated RNA was converted to cDNA. TCRdb's table, derived via immunoSEQ multiplex PCR, lists solely in-frame clones and lacks some. The data hold some 190,000 clones, with 6.5% to 8.5% observed a single time. Their recognized antigens are unknown. Sample: central memory CD4+ T cells from blood. These TCRs come from a man younger than 35 with type 1 diabetes.

Only a few counts were recorded for this clone. V is TRBV29-1 and J is TRBJ2-3; TRBD2 is a possible D gene (5 bases). V was cut by 7 bases and J by 2 bases, with 22 bases left in between. CDR1 and CDR2 from the germline V gene are SQVTM and ANQGSEA. The length of the CDR3 is 16 residues. CDR3 DNA sequence: TGCAGCGCCGAGGGCGATCAAACCGTCCTCACAGATACGCAGTATTTT. Translation gives CSAEGDQTVLTDTQYF.

This chain links TRBV27 with TRBJ2-5; 8 bases map to TRBD1. Germline V gene data show CDR1 as MNHEY and CDR2 as SMNVEV (reference sequence). The CDR3 totals 12 residues. J gave up 7 bases and V 3 bases, and 1 base lay outside the gene matches. The CDR3: CASSLTGATQYF. CDR3 DNA: TGTGCCAGCAGTTTGACAGGGGCGACCCAGTACTTC.

This clone turned up a few times. J is TRBJ2-5 and V is TRBV5-1, with 12 bases lining up with TRBD2. Germline CDR1 reads SGHRS; CDR2 reads YFSETQ. The junction had 9 bases not matched to a gene; V was cut back by 4 bases and J by 5 bases. The CDR3 extends over 16 amino acids. DNA of the CDR3: TGCGCCAGCAGCGAGGCTAGCGGGAGGGCTCAGGAGACCCAGTACTTC. Translating gives CASSEASGRAQETQYF.

This chain connects TRBV5-1 to TRBJ2-1; a possible D gene is TRBD1 (5 bases). Between the trimmed V and J ends, which lost 2 bases and 8 bases, there was a span of 17 bases. The CDR3 covers 15 residues. Looked up from germline, CDR1 is SGHRS and CDR2 is YFSETQ. The CDR3 bases are TGCGCCAGCAGCTTAGGCTCTAGGGGATACGATGAGCAGTTCTTC. Its protein product is CASSLGSRGYDEQFF.

This clone was counted at least ten times. The chain links TRBV15 to TRBJ2-6; D gene unclear. The V end was cut by 8 bases, the J end by 0 bases, with 11 bases between. This CDR3 contains 15 residues. Germline V gene lookup returns CDR1 LNHNV and CDR2 YYDKDF (reference sequence). CDR3 sequence: CATGVWSSGANVLTF. CDR3 coding DNA: TGTGCCACCGGAGTCTGGTCCTCTGGGGCCAACGTCCTGACTTTC. The entire variable domain, with the rest obtained from reference TRBV15 and TRBJ2-6, is as follows: DAMVIQNPRYQVTQFGKPVTLSCSQTLNHNVMYWYQQKSSQAPKLLFHYYDKDFNNEADTPDNFQSRRPNTSFCFLDIRSPGLGDTAMYLCATGVWSSGANVLTFGAGSRLTVL.

This chain connects TRBV7-6 to TRBJ2-5; D perhaps matches TRBD2 (5 bases). This CDR3 region has 16 residues. In germline, CDR1 is SGHVS, CDR2 FNYEAQ. The V gene lost 5 bases and the J gene lost 5 bases, with 21 bases spanning the gap. The CDR3 loop reads CASSTAAANQVETQYF. Here the CDR3 DNA reads TGTGCCAGCAGCACAGCGGCAGCCAACCAAGTGGAGACCCAGTACTTC.

The J gene is TRBJ2-7, the V gene TRBV12-5, with 7 bases aligning to TRBD2. Unmatched junction bases numbered 10, after V lost 9 bases and J lost 5 bases. Germline CDR1 reads LGHNT; CDR2 reads FRNRAP. CDR3 length: 13 residues. The CDR3 loop reads CARKRGSPHEQYF. The CDR3 DNA reads TGTGCTAGAAAGCGGGGTAGCCCCCACGAGCAGTACTTC.

The V call is TRBV14, the J call TRBJ2-5; maybe TRBD2 (5 bases). Germline lookup yields CDR1 SGHDN and CDR2 FVKESK. V gave up 2 bases and J gave up 2 bases, with 6 bases separating them. The CDR3 length is 13 residues. Written as DNA, the CDR3 is TGTGCCAGCAGCCAACCGGGACAAGAGACCCAGTACTTC. It specifies CASSQPGQETQYF. The full variable domain, rest sourced from reference TRBV14 and TRBJ2-5, is EAGVTQFPSHSVIEKGQTVTLRCDPISGHDNLYWYRRVMGKEIKFLLHFVKESKQDESGMPNNRFLAERTGGTYSTLKVQPAELEDSGVYFCASSQPGQETQYFGPGTRLLVL.

The CDR3 reads CASSDRGGNTIYF. Here the CDR3 DNA reads TGCGCCAGCAGTGACAGAGGTGGAAACACCATATATTTT. This chain joins TRBV5-1 and TRBJ1-3; tentatively, D is TRBD1 (5 bases). V lost 5 bases to trimming and J lost 3 bases, with 9 bases between them. CDR1 SGHRS and CDR2 YFSETQ come from the germline V gene. This CDR3 has 13 amino acids.

Only a few counts were recorded for this clone. This chain connects TRBV18 to TRBJ2-1; the match to TRBD2 covers 11 bases. Germline trimming cut 3 bases from V and 7 bases from J; bases unmatched to any gene: 5. The CDR3 is made up of 15 amino acids. CDR1 is KGHSH and CDR2 is LQKENI in the germline V gene. The CDR3 DNA reads as TGTGCCAGCTCACCTTCTAGCGGGAGGCCTAATGAGCAGTTCTTC. This gives the protein CASSPSSGRPNEQFF.

On this clone: Other DNA sequences within the sample encode an identical CDR3. The chain employs TRBV5-1 and TRBJ2-7, with 9 bases identical to TRBD1. The V and J ends lost 4 bases and 4 bases, in that order; junction bases with no gene match: 3. Germline V gene lookup returns CDR1 SGHRS and CDR2 YFSETQ. This CDR3 has 13 amino acids. The CDR3 loop is CASSLQGAYEQYF. The CDR3 nucleotides are TGCGCCAGCAGCCTACAGGGGGCATACGAGCAGTACTTC.

The chain is built from TRBV6-1 and TRBJ2-7, with D possibly TRBD2 on 6 matching bases. The CDR3 extends over 14 amino acids. Trimming took 10 bases from V and 1 from J, leaving 17 bases between them. The germline V gene encodes CDR1 MNHNS and CDR2 SASEGT. In DNA, the CDR3 is TGTGCCACCATCCAAGGCGGGGTTTCCTACGAGCAGTACTTC. Translation gives CATIQGGVSYEQYF.

This clone was counted between two and nine times. This chain joins TRBV6-6 and TRBJ2-1; 12 positions match TRBD2. Germline CDR1 reads MNHNY; CDR2 reads SVGAGI (reference sequence). Germline trimming cut 8 bases from V and 8 bases from J; bases unmatched to any gene: 4. CDR3 length: 13 residues. CDR3 nucleotide sequence: TGTGCCAGCTTACCTAGCGGGAGGGATGAGCAGTTCTTC. Its protein product is CASLPSGRDEQFF.

This clone appeared a few times. The chain combines TRBV5-5 with TRBJ1-1; D call uncertain. Trimming cost V 1 base and J 4 bases, with 11 bases left between them. Germline values: CDR1 SGHKS, CDR2 YYEKEE (reference sequence). This CDR3 contains 14 residues. CDR3 bases: TGTGCCAGCAGCTTGTATGGGAGTAGCACTGAAGCTTTCTTT. This sequence encodes CASSLYGSSTEAFF.

In its sample, this clone was seen a few times. The chain combines TRBV9 with TRBJ2-1; 9 positions agree with TRBD2. The trim removed 1 base at V and 14 bases at J, leaving 10 bases unmatched. CDR1 and CDR2 (germline): SGDLS, YYNGEE. The CDR3 is 14 residues long. Here the CDR3 reads CASSVNLAGPPEFF. CDR3 sequence (DNA): TGTGCCAGCAGCGTAAATCTAGCGGGGCCTCCGGAGTTCTTC.

This clone was counted only a few times. The chain is built from TRBV14 and TRBJ1-1; maybe TRBD1 (6 bases). The CDR3 contains 16 residues. Germline V gene sequence: CDR1 SGHDN, CDR2 FVKESK. V shed 0 bases and J shed 1 base, with 12 bases lying between them. CDR3 protein: CASSQDWGGRNTEAFF. Written as DNA, the CDR3 is TGTGCCAGCAGCCAAGATTGGGGGGGGCGGAACACTGAAGCTTTCTTT.